These 14 T cell receptor beta chains originate from one sample sequenced in a study of Ad26.COV2.S vaccination and SARS-CoV-2 variants. Profiled with immunoSEQ multiplex PCR; TCRdb holds only in-frame clones, not every one. The table lists 440,000 or so clones, around 89% of them singletons. Specified treatment: some 20 received Ad26.COV2.S at low or high dose, single or two shots; 5 received placebo; per-sample allocation not given. After the first vaccine or placebo injection, samples were drawn on day 63. Sequenced here: peripheral blood, sampled in a trial of Ad26.COV2.S vaccine versus placebo. The receptors derive from a person aged 18-65 years who received the Ad26.COV2.S COVID-19 vaccine or a placebo.

As to this clone: The identical CDR3 is also encoded by other nucleotide sequences in the sample. CDR3 in DNA: TGCGCCAGCAGCTTGGGGGGCTCTGGAAACACCATATATTTT. Encoded protein: CASSLGGSGNTIYF. This chain connects TRBV5-1 to TRBJ1-3; D is unclear. Trimming pared 0 bases from V and 0 bases from J, leaving 4 bases between. Per germline, CDR1 SGHRS and CDR2 YFSETQ. The length of the CDR3 is 14 residues.

The chain joins TRBV6-5 to TRBJ2-6; possible D gene TRBD1, 6 bases. V dropped 11 bases and J dropped 1 base, with 15 bases sitting between them. The CDR3 has 15 residues. The germline V gene encodes CDR1 MNHEY and CDR2 SVGAGI. CDR3 amino acids: CAGAPQGSGANVLTF. The DNA of the CDR3 is TGTGCCGGCGCCCCGCAGGGGTCTGGGGCCAACGTCCTGACTTTC.

V gene TRBV6-4 combines with J gene TRBJ2-3, with 10 bases fitting TRBD2. CDR1 and CDR2 (germline): MRHNA, SNTAGT. J lost 6 bases, V lost 4 bases, and 7 bases had no gene match. The CDR3 loop spans 15 amino acids. CDR3 amino acids: CASSVSAGGRDTQYF. The CDR3 DNA is TGTGCCAGCAGTGTGTCAGCGGGAGGGCGCGATACGCAGTATTTT.

The gene calls are TRBV29-1 and TRBJ1-1; the D is unclear. Per germline, CDR1 SQVTM and CDR2 ANQGSEA. The CDR3 loop spans 11 amino acids. V dropped 8 bases and J dropped 3 bases, with 10 bases sitting between them. The CDR3 DNA is TGCAGCTCGACACCGTACACTGAAGCTTTCTTT. It translates to CSSTPYTEAFF.

The table lists this clone with many counts. The rearrangement links TRBV5-6 to TRBJ2-3, with 12 bases that match TRBD2. The CDR3 is made up of 16 amino acids. CDR1 SGHDT and CDR2 YYEEEE come from the germline V gene. V shed 4 bases and J 3 bases; nucleotides not matched to a gene: 6. CDR3 sequence: CASSTPTSGGTDTQYF. The CDR3 bases are TGTGCCAGCAGCACACCTACTAGCGGGGGGACAGATACGCAGTATTTT.

The chain couples TRBV7-8 to TRBJ1-5, with 9 bases lining up with TRBD1. Germline V gene lookup returns CDR1 SGHVS and CDR2 FQNEAQ. V was pared by 1 base and J by 4 bases, with 2 bases of the junction left unmatched. This CDR3 is 15 amino acids long. CDR3 nucleotides: TGTGCCAGCAGCTTAGAGACAGGGGGTAATCAGCCCCAGCATTTT. This gives the protein CASSLETGGNQPQHF.

The genes are TRBV11-3 and TRBJ1-2; 8 bases fit TRBD1. CDR1 is SGHNT and CDR2 is YENEEA in the germline V gene. This CDR3 contains 12 residues. J gave up 14 bases and V 4 bases, and 9 bases lay outside the gene matches. The CDR3 sequence: CASSSETGVVTF. The CDR3 DNA is TGTGCCAGCAGCTCCGAGACAGGGGTGGTAACCTTC. Using reference TRBV11-3 and TRBJ1-2 for the parts outside the CDR3, the full variable domain is EAGVVQSPRYKIIEKKQPVAFWCNPISGHNTLYWYLQNLGQGPELLIRYENEEAVDDSQLPKDRFSAERLKGVDSTLKIQPAELGDSAVYLCASSSETGVVTFGSGTRLTVV.

CDR3 sequence reads: CATSVRGSTNEKLFF. CDR3 coding DNA: TGTGCCACAAGTGTAAGGGGTTCAACTAATGAAAAACTGTTTTTT. The V and J genes are TRBV2 and TRBJ1-4, with D perhaps matching TRBD1 (5 bases). Germline V gene lookup returns CDR1 SNHLY and CDR2 FYNNEI. The CDR3 is 15 amino acids. V was trimmed by 10 bases and J by 0 bases, leaving 15 bases between them.

The rearrangement joins TRBV27 to TRBJ2-1; TRBD2 is a possible D gene (6 bases). The CDR3 has 14 residues. V lost 6 bases to trimming and J lost 9 bases, with 18 bases between them. Germline V gene lookup returns CDR1 MNHEY and CDR2 SMNVEV (reference sequence). The DNA for the CDR3 is TGTGCCAGCAGGGGTACGGGAGCTTACGGTGAGCAGTTCTTC. Its translation is CASRGTGAYGEQFF.

This clone was observed once. The V and J genes are TRBV7-9 and TRBJ2-7; 8 nucleotides line up with TRBD1. This CDR3 has 13 residues. Germline V gene data show CDR1 as SEHNR and CDR2 as FQNEAQ (reference sequence). V lost 5 bases to trimming and J lost 4 bases; unmatched junction nucleotides: 4. Here the CDR3 DNA reads TGTGCCAGCAGCCCACAGGGGGGATACGAGCAGTACTTC. It translates to CASSPQGGYEQYF.

This sequence joins TRBV19 and TRBJ2-7; possibly TRBD2 for D (5 bases). With 6 bases removed from V and 3 bases from J, the gap between germline ends came to 12 bases. The germline CDR1 and CDR2 sequences are LNHDA and SQIVND (reference sequence). The CDR3 consists of 13 residues. The CDR3 loop is CASSVTIYYEQYF. The CDR3 DNA is TGTGCCAGTAGCGTGACTATTTACTACGAGCAGTACTTC.

This chain joins TRBV5-1 and TRBJ2-7; unclear D gene. The germline V and J ends were trimmed by 0 bases and 3 bases, with 10 bases remaining between them. This CDR3 has 14 residues. Germline V gives CDR1 SGHRS, CDR2 YFSETQ. The CDR3 here is CASSLGDFLYEQYF. CDR3 DNA: TGCGCCAGCAGCTTGGGAGACTTTCTCTACGAGCAGTACTTC.

This sequence joins TRBV2 and TRBJ2-5, with 9 bases lining up with TRBD1. The CDR3 totals 15 residues. Germline V gene lookup returns CDR1 SNHLY and CDR2 FYNNEI. J gave up 2 bases and V 3 bases, and 4 bases lay outside the gene matches. The CDR3 loop is CASSEVGTGQETQYF. In DNA form, the CDR3 reads TGTGCCAGCAGTGAGGTTGGGACAGGGCAAGAGACCCAGTACTTC.

The CDR3 loop reads CASSLNTETRGSTDTQYF. CDR3 sequence (DNA): TGTGCCAGCTCCCTCAATACCGAAACTAGGGGAAGCACAGATACGCAGTATTTT. This sequence joins TRBV18 and TRBJ2-3, with D perhaps being TRBD1 or TRBD2 (5 bases each). Germline V gene lookup returns CDR1 KGHSH and CDR2 LQKENI. Between the trimmed V and J ends, which lost 6 bases and 0 bases, there was a span of 22 bases. This CDR3 is built from 18 residues. The variable domain in full, completed from reference TRBV18 and TRBJ2-3, reads NAGVMQNPRHLVRRRGQEARLRCSPMKGHSHVYWYRQLPEEGLKFMVYLQKENIIDESGMPKERFSAEFPKEGPSILRIQQVVRGDSAAYFCASSLNTETRGSTDTQYFGPGTRLTVL.